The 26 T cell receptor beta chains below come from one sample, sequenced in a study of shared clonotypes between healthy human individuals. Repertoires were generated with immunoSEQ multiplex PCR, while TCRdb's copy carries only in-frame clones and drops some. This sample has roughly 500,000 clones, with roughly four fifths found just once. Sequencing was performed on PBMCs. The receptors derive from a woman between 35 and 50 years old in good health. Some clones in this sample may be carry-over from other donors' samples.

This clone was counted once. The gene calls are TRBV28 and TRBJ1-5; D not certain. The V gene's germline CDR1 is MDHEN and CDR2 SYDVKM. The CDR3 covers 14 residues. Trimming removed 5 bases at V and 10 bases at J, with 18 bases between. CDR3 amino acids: CASSPPLSGPPQHF. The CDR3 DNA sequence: TGTGCCAGCAGTCCCCCCCTCTCCGGCCCTCCCCAGCATTTT.

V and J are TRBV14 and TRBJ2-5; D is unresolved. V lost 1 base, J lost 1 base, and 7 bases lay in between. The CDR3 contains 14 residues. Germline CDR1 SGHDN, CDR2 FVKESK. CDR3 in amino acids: CASSQVKLQETQYF. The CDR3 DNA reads TGTGCCAGCAGCCAAGTGAAACTCCAAGAGACCCAGTACTTC.

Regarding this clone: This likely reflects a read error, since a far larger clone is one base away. CDR3 coding DNA: TGTGCCAGCAGTGCGACTAGCGGGAGCACAGATACGCAGTATTTT. This sequence encodes CASSATSGSTDTQYF. This rearrangement joins TRBV7-3 to TRBJ2-3; 10 positions agree with TRBD2. After removal of 6 bases from V and 0 bases from J, the junction contained 3 bases not matched to a gene. Germline V gene sequence: CDR1 SGHTA, CDR2 FQGTGA. CDR3 size: 15 residues.

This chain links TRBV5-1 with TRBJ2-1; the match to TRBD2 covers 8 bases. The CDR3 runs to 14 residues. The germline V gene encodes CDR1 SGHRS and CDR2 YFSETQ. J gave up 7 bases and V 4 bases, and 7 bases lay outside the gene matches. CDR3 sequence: CASSPSGPLNEQFF. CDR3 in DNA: TGCGCCAGCAGCCCTAGCGGGCCGCTGAATGAGCAGTTCTTC.

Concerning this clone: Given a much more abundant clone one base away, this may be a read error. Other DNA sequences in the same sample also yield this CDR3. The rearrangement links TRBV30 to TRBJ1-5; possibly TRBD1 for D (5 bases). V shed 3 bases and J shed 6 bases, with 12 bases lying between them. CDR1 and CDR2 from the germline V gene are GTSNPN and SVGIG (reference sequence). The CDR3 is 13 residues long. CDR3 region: CAWSTEGTQPQHF. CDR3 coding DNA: TGTGCCTGGAGCACTGAAGGGACTCAGCCCCAGCATTTT.

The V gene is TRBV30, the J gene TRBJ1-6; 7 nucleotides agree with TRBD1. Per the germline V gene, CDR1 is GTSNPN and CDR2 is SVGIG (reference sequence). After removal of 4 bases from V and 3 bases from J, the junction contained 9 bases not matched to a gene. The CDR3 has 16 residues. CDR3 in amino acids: CAWKLAQGNYNSPLHF. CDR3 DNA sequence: TGTGCCTGGAAACTCGCACAGGGGAACTATAATTCACCCCTCCACTTT.

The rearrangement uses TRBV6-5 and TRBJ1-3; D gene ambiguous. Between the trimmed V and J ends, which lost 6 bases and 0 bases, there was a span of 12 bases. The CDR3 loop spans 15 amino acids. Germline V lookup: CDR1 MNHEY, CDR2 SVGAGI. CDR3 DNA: TGTGCCAGCAGCAAAACTTGGGGCTCTGGAAACACCATATATTTT. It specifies CASSKTWGSGNTIYF.

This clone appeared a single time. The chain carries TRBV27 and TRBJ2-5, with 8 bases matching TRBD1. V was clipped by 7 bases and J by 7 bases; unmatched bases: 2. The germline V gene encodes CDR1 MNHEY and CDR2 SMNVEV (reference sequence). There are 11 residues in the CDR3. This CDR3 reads CASTDRGTQYF. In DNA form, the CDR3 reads TGTGCCAGCACCGACAGGGGGACCCAGTACTTC.

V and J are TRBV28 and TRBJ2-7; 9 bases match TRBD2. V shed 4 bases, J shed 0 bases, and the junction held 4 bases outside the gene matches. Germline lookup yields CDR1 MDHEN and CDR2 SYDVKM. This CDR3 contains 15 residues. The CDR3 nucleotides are TGTGCCAGCAGTTCAGGGACTAGCTTCTCCTACGAGCAGTACTTC. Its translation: CASSSGTSFSYEQYF.

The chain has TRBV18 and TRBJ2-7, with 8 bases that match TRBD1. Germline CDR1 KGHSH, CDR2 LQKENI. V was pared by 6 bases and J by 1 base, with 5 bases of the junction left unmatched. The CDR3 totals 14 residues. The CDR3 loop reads CASSARDRSYEQYF. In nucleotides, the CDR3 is TGTGCCAGCTCCGCCCGGGACAGGTCCTACGAGCAGTACTTC.

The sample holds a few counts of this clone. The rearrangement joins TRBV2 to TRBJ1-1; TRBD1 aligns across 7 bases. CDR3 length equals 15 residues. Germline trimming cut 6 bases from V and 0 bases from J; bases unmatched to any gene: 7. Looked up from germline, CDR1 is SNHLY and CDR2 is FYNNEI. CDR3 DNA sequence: TGTGCCAGCAGACGCCGGGGACAGCTGAACACTGAAGCTTTCTTT. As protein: CASRRRGQLNTEAFF.

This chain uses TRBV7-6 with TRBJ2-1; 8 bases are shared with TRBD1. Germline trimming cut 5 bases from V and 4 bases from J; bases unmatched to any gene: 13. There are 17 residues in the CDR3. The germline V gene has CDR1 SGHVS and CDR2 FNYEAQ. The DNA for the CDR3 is TGTGCCAGCAGCCCAGGGGGCGGGTCTCACTTGTACAATGAGCAGTTCTTC. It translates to CASSPGGGSHLYNEQFF.

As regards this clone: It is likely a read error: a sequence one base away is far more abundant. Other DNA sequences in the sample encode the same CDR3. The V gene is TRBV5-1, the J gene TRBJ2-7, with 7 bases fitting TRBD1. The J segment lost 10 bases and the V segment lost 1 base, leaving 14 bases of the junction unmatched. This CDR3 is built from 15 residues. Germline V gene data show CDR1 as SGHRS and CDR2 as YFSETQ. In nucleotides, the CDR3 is TGCGCCAGCAGCTTGACGGCAGGGGGTCCGGCCGAACAGTACTTC. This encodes CASSLTAGGPAEQYF.

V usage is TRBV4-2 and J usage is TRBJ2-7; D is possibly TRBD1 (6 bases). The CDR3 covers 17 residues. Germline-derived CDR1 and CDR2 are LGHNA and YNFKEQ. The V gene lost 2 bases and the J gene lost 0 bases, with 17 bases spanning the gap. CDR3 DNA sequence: TGTGCCAGCAGCCAACAAAATGGACAGTTCAACTCCTACGAGCAGTACTTC. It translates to CASSQQNGQFNSYEQYF.

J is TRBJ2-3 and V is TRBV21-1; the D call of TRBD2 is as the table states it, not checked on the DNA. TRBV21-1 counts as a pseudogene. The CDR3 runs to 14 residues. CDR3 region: CASSKERTTDTQYF. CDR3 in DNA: TGTGCCAGCAGCAAAGAGAGAACCACAGATACGCAGTATTTT.

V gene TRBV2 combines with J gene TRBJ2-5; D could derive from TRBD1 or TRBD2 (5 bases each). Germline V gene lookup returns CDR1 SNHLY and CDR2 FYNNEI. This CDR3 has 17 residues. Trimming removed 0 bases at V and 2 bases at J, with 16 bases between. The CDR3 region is CASSEAHSLWGQETQYF. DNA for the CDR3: TGTGCCAGCAGTGAAGCGCACTCTCTCTGGGGGCAAGAGACCCAGTACTTC.

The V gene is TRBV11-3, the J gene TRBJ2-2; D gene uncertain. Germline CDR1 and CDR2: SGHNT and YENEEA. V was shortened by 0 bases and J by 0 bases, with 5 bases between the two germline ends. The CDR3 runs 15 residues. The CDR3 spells CASSLEPANTGELFF. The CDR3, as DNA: TGTGCCAGCAGCTTAGAGCCGGCGAACACCGGGGAGCTGTTTTTT.

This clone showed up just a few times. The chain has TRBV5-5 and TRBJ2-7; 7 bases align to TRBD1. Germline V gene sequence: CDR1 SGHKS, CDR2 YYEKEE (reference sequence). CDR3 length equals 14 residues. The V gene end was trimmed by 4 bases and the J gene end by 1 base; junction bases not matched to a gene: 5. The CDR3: CASSPTGSSYEQYF. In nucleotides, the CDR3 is TGTGCCAGCAGCCCGACAGGGTCGTCCTACGAGCAGTACTTC.

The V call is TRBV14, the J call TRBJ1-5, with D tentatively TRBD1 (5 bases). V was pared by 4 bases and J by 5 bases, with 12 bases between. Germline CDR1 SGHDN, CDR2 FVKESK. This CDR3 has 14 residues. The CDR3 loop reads CASSREAGDQPQHF. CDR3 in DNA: TGTGCCAGCAGCCGGGAAGCGGGGGATCAGCCCCAGCATTTT.

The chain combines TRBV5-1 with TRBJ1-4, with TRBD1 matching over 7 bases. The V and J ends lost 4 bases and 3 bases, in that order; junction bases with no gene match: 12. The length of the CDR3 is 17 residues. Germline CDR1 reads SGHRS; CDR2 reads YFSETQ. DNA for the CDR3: TGCGCCAGCAGCGCCGGACAGGAAGGGACATCTAATGAAAAACTGTTTTTT. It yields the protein CASSAGQEGTSNEKLFF.

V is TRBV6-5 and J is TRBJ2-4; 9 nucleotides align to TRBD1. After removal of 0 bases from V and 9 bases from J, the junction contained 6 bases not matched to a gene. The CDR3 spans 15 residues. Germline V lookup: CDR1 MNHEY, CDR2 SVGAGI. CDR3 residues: CASSYSGTGQRIQYF. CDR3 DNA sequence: TGTGCCAGCAGTTACTCAGGGACAGGGCAACGCATTCAGTACTTC.

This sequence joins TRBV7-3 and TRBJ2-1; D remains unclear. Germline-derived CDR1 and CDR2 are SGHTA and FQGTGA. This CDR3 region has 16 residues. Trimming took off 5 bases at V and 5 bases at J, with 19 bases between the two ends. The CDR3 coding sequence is TGTGCCAGCAGCCCCACCTCGGCGCCTCCAGACAATGAGCAGTTCTTC. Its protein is CASSPTSAPPDNEQFF.

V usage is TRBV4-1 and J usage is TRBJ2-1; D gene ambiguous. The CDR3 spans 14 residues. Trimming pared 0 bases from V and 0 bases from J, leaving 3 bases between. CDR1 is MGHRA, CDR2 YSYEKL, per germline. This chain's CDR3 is CASSQDPSYNEQFF. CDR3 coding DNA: TGCGCCAGCAGCCAAGACCCCTCCTACAATGAGCAGTTCTTC.

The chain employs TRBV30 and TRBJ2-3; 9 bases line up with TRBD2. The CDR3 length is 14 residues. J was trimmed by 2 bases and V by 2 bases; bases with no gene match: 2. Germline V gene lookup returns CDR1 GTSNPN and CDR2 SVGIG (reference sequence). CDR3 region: CAWSRGLATDTQYF. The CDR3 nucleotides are TGTGCCTGGAGTCGGGGACTAGCCACAGATACGCAGTATTTT.

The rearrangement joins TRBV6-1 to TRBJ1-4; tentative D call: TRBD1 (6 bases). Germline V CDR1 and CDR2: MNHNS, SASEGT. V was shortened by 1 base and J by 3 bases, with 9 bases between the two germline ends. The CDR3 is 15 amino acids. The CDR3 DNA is TGTGCCAGCAGTGAAGTGGCAGGGGCTAATGAAAAACTGTTTTTT. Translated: CASSEVAGANEKLFF.

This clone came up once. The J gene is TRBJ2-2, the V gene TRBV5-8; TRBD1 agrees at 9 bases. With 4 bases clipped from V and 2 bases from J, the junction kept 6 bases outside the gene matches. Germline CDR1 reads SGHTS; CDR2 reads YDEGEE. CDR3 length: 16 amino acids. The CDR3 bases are TGTGCCAGCAGCCCGGACAGGGGCTATAACACCGGGGAGCTGTTTTTT. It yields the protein CASSPDRGYNTGELFF. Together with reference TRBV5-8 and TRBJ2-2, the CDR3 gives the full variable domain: EAGVTQSPTHLIKTRGQQATLRCSPISGHTSVYWYQQALGLGLQFLLWYDEGEERNRGNFPPRFSGRQFPNYSSELNVNALELEDSALYLCASSPDRGYNTGELFFGEGSRLTVL.